These T cell receptor beta chains were read from a single sample in a study of T cell responses to AZD1222 COVID-19 vaccine. Only in-frame clones appear in the TCRdb table, and some are missing; sequencing was by immunoSEQ multiplex PCR. This table has about 120,000 clones, over 80% appearing once. The input for sequencing was peripheral blood, taken on day 0 of AZD1222 vaccination. The receptors come from an adult in good health. The CDR3 runs from the conserved cysteine through the conserved F or W. The order of the fields is D gene, J gene, clone size, V gene, CDR3 protein, CDR3 DNA. The D gene is left open where the match is weak. Rows may omit the clone size; those that give it use once, few, many or a size class.

d_call: TRBD1
j_call: TRBJ1-2
clone_size: -
v_call: TRBV10-3
cdr3_aa: CAISGGTGQEHGYTF
cdr3_nt: TGTGCCATCAGTGGTGGGACAGGGCAGGAGCATGGCTACACCTTC

d_call: -
j_call: TRBJ1-1
clone_size: -
v_call: TRBV7-2
cdr3_aa: CASSLGRGMNTEAFF
cdr3_nt: TGTGCCAGCAGCCTCGGCCGGGGGATGAACACTGAAGCTTTCTTT

d_call: -
j_call: TRBJ1-2
clone_size: once
v_call: TRBV28
cdr3_aa: CASSLQSFYGYTF
cdr3_nt: TGTGCCAGCAGTCTACAGAGTTTCTATGGCTACACCTTC

d_call: -
j_call: TRBJ2-5
clone_size: few
v_call: TRBV3-1/TRBV3-2
cdr3_aa: CASSQTRVETQYF
cdr3_nt: TGTGCCAGCAGCCAAACCAGGGTAGAGACCCAGTACTTC

d_call: -
j_call: TRBJ2-3
clone_size: -
v_call: TRBV12-3/TRBV12-4
cdr3_aa: CASSFPGRDTQYF
cdr3_nt: TGTGCCAGCAGTTTCCCAGGGAGAGATACGCAGTATTTT

d_call: TRBD2
j_call: TRBJ2-5
clone_size: -
v_call: TRBV5-1
cdr3_aa: CASSLWRGGVVETQYF
cdr3_nt: TGCGCCAGCAGCTTGTGGCGGGGGGGCGTCGTAGAGACCCAGTACTTC

d_call: TRBD1
j_call: TRBJ2-7
clone_size: -
v_call: TRBV6-5
cdr3_aa: CASSPGQFYEQYF
cdr3_nt: TGTGCCAGCAGTCCGGGACAGTTCTACGAGCAGTACTTC

d_call: TRBD2
j_call: TRBJ2-7
clone_size: -
v_call: TRBV29-1
cdr3_aa: CSVEGAGGPNFGRYEQYF
cdr3_nt: TGCAGCGTTGAAGGAGCGGGAGGGCCGAATTTTGGCAGATACGAGCAGTACTTC

d_call: -
j_call: TRBJ2-3
clone_size: -
v_call: TRBV7-2
cdr3_aa: CASSPPTFGDTQYF
cdr3_nt: TGTGCCAGCAGCCCCCCAACTTTCGGGGATACGCAGTATTTT

d_call: TRBD1
j_call: TRBJ1-5
clone_size: -
v_call: TRBV5-1
cdr3_aa: CASSLGPGQGTHF
cdr3_nt: TGCGCCAGCAGCTTGGGGCCTGGACAGGGAACTCATTTT

d_call: TRBD1
j_call: TRBJ1-1
clone_size: -
v_call: TRBV28
cdr3_aa: CASSTGGRAEAFF
cdr3_nt: TGTGCCAGCAGTACAGGGGGGAGGGCTGAAGCTTTCTTT

d_call: -
j_call: TRBJ1-2
clone_size: -
v_call: TRBV19
cdr3_aa: CASSEDAGYGYTF
cdr3_nt: TGTGCCAGTAGTGAGGACGCCGGCTATGGCTACACCTTC

d_call: -
j_call: TRBJ2-7
clone_size: -
v_call: TRBV4-1
cdr3_aa: CASSQEDRFSYEQYF
cdr3_nt: TGCGCCAGCAGCCAAGAGGACCGCTTCTCCTACGAGCAGTACTTC